A selection of T cell receptor beta chains follows, all from one sample in a study of shared clonotypes between healthy human individuals. The table came from immunoSEQ multiplex PCR; TCRdb's copy has only in-frame clones and leaves some out. The table has 550,000 to 800,000 clones, around 67% seen once; the top ten hold under 2%. The specimen sequenced was memory CD4+ T cells sorted from blood. The receptors originated from a woman between 25 and 40 years old in good health. Each CDR3 is given with its conserved first and last residue. A D gene is named only where the DNA matches it firmly. Where a row states a size, it is once, few, many or the class of an expanded clone; other rows omit it.

TRBV6-1,15,TRBD2,-,TRBJ2-1,CASSGSLAGESEQFF,TGTGCCAGCAGCGGATCCCTAGCGGGAGAGAGTGAGCAGTTCTTC
TRBV11-2,15,-,-,TRBJ2-5,CASSRIPGVVETQYF,TGTGCCAGCAGCCGCATCCCGGGAGTGGTAGAGACCCAGTACTTC
TRBV2,14,-,few,TRBJ2-7,CASSPPGGFSEQYF,TGTGCCAGCAGCCCCCCTGGGGGTTTCTCCGAGCAGTACTTC
TRBV7-9,14,-,-,TRBJ2-1,CAGLNSGSYNEQFF,TGTGCCGGCCTAAACTCCGGGAGTTACAATGAGCAGTTCTTC
TRBV4-1,17,TRBD1,-,TRBJ1-5,CASSHPARDRLSQPQHF,TGCGCCAGCAGCCATCCCGCACGGGACAGGCTTTCTCAGCCCCAGCATTTT
TRBV2,18,-,many,TRBJ2-5,CASSDVSWARSEEETQYF,TGTGCCAGCAGTGATGTATCCTGGGCGCGGTCGGAAGAAGAGACCCAGTACTTC
TRBV5-4,15,-,once,TRBJ2-7,CASSFPGTPSYEQYF,TGTGCCAGCAGCTTTCCCGGGACACCCTCCTACGAGCAGTACTTC
TRBV9,14,-,-,TRBJ2-3,CASSVTAGGDTQYF,TGTGCCAGCAGCGTTACAGCGGGCGGGGATACGCAGTATTTT
TRBV5-6,14,-,-,TRBJ2-3,CASSLIVRDNTQYF,TGTGCCAGCAGCTTGATAGTCAGGGACAATACGCAGTATTTT
TRBV10-2,16,-,-,TRBJ2-6,CASSQLQGTGANVLTF,TGCGCCAGCAGTCAATTGCAGGGTACTGGGGCCAACGTCCTGACTTTC
TRBV20-1,11,-,-,TRBJ2-7,CSAPADYEQYF,TGCAGTGCCCCTGCGGACTACGAGCAGTACTTC
TRBV28,12,-,-,TRBJ2-3,CASGKTTDTQYF,TGTGCCAGCGGAAAAACCACAGATACGCAGTATTTT
TRBV6-5,15,-,-,TRBJ1-3,CASCSFGHSGNTIYF,TGTGCCAGCTGTTCATTTGGACACTCTGGAAACACCATATATTTT
TRBV7-3,15,-,-,TRBJ2-3,CASSLGRRHSDTQYF,TGTGCCAGCAGCTTGGGACGGCGCCACTCAGATACGCAGTATTTT
TRBV6-4,12,-,few,TRBJ1-1,CASSAAGTEAFF,TGTGCCAGCAGTGCGGCGGGGACTGAAGCTTTCTTT
TRBV18,13,-,many,TRBJ1-2,CASSPDKRYGYTF,TGTGCCAGCTCACCGGACAAGCGCTATGGCTACACCTTC
TRBV13,14,-,-,TRBJ2-7,CASSLGGSSYEQYF,TGTGCCAGCAGCTTAGGGGGGAGTAGCTACGAGCAGTACTTC
TRBV7-3,13,-,-,TRBJ2-7,CASSPYVLDEQYF,TGTGCCAGCAGCCCCTATGTGCTCGACGAGCAGTACTTC
TRBV6-1,14,TRBD2,few,TRBJ2-7,CASRVAGGTYEQYF,TGTGCCAGCAGGGTAGCGGGAGGAACCTACGAGCAGTACTTC
TRBV27,16,-,-,TRBJ2-7,CASSLRPPAGPYEQYF,TGTGCCAGCAGTTTACGCCCCCCCGCGGGACCCTACGAGCAGTACTTC
TRBV7-9,14,-,-,TRBJ2-1,CASSSGASYNEQFF,TGTGCCAGCAGCTCAGGGGCTAGCTACAATGAGCAGTTCTTC
TRBV5-4,13,-,-,TRBJ1-1,CASSPKINTEAFF,TGTGCCAGCTCCCCTAAGATAAACACTGAAGCTTTCTTT
TRBV25-1,18,TRBD2,few,TRBJ2-3,CASSEPTSGPGGHDTQYF,TGTGCCAGCAGTGAGCCAACTAGCGGACCCGGGGGCCATGATACGCAGTATTTT
TRBV11-2,14,-,-,TRBJ1-1,CASSRGYYPTEAFF,TGTGCCAGCAGCCGGGGGTACTATCCTACTGAAGCTTTCTTT
TRBV15,15,-,-,TRBJ2-1,CATSREAGTYNEQFF,TGTGCCACCAGCAGAGAGGCTGGTACCTACAATGAGCAGTTCTTC
TRBV10-1,15,TRBD2,-,TRBJ2-7,CASSPELAGIYEQYF,TGCGCCAGCAGCCCCGAACTAGCGGGAATCTACGAGCAGTACTTC
TRBV27,16,TRBD2,-,TRBJ2-3,CASSLGRGGPTGTQYF,TGTGCCAGCAGTTTGGGGCGCGGGGGACCCACTGGAACGCAGTATTTT
TRBV4-1,18,TRBD1,-,TRBJ1-1,CASSQDDGDRAMNTEAFF,TGCGCCAGCAGCCAAGATGACGGGGACAGGGCCATGAACACTGAAGCTTTCTTT
TRBV29-1,13,TRBD2,-,TRBJ2-1,CSVRTSGYNEQFF,TGCAGCGTTCGGACTAGCGGATACAATGAGCAGTTCTTC